One sample yielded the 28 T cell receptor beta chains listed below, sequenced in a study of shared clonotypes between healthy human individuals. The data were produced by immunoSEQ multiplex PCR, yet TCRdb's version contains in-frame clones alone and is incomplete. Of approximately 350,000 clones in the sample, approximately 96% were seen once. The sequencing input was memory CD8+ T cells sorted from blood. Subset defined: CD45RO+ cells pooled with CCR7-negative TemRA cells. Source of these receptors: a man aged 25 to 45 in good health.

Comments on this clone: The same CDR3 is also encoded by other DNA sequences in this sample. The chain combines TRBV20-1 with TRBJ2-5; no firm D call. The CDR3 loop spans 11 amino acids. V was trimmed by 1 base and J by 5 bases, leaving 5 bases between them. In germline, CDR1 is DFQATT, CDR2 SNEGSKA (reference sequence). The CDR3 sequence: CSARVGETQYF. The CDR3 DNA reads TGCAGTGCTAGAGTCGGGGAGACCCAGTACTTC.

The V and J genes are TRBV28 and TRBJ2-6; D is uncertain. V was shortened by 2 bases and J by 0 bases, with 8 bases between the two germline ends. Per germline, CDR1 MDHEN and CDR2 SYDVKM. This CDR3 is 16 amino acids long. The CDR3 loop is CASSLLSLSGANVLTF. The CDR3 bases are TGTGCCAGCAGTTTACTTAGCCTCTCTGGGGCCAACGTCCTGACTTTC.

This sequence joins TRBV11-1 and TRBJ2-3; TRBD1 or TRBD2 may be the D gene (5 bases each). From germline, CDR1 is SGHAT and CDR2 FQDESV (reference sequence). This CDR3 spans 12 amino acids. V lost 1 base and J 14 bases, leaving 13 bases between the germline ends. The CDR3 loop reads CASSLDGGLLYF. The CDR3 DNA follows: TGTGCCAGCAGCTTAGATGGGGGTCTTTTGTATTTT.

This clone was recorded only once. The gene calls are TRBV6-5 and TRBJ2-7, with D tentatively TRBD2 (5 bases). Germline V lookup: CDR1 MNHEY, CDR2 SVGAGI. There are 13 residues in the CDR3. V was cut by 8 bases and J by 2 bases, with 13 bases left in between. CDR3 bases: TGTGCCAGCTGGAGGACGGGAACCTACGAGCAGTACTTC. It codes for CASWRTGTYEQYF.

The V gene is TRBV5-1, the J gene TRBJ2-5, with 10 bases that match TRBD2. V dropped 0 bases and J dropped 1; count of bases not matched to a gene: 3. The CDR3 is 16 residues long. Germline CDR1 reads SGHRS; CDR2 reads YFSETQ. The CDR3 sequence is CASSLVVAGGQETQYF. CDR3 coding DNA: TGCGCCAGCAGCTTGGTGGTAGCGGGAGGCCAAGAGACCCAGTACTTC.

The rearrangement uses TRBV6-1 and TRBJ2-1; possibly TRBD2 for D (5 bases). Germline lookup yields CDR1 MNHNS and CDR2 SASEGT. Deletions cut 1 base from V and 0 bases from J, with 7 bases between. The CDR3 has 15 residues. For the CDR3, the DNA is TGTGCCAGCAGTGAAGAGAGCGGCTCCTACAATGAGCAGTTCTTC. Translated: CASSEESGSYNEQFF.

This sequence joins TRBV7-2 and TRBJ2-7, with 8 bases aligning to TRBD1. The CDR3 extends over 14 amino acids. Germline V gene data show CDR1 as SGHTA and CDR2 as FQGNSA. Germline trimming cut 2 bases from V and 5 bases from J; bases unmatched to any gene: 5. The CDR3 nucleotides are TGTGCCAGCAGCTTAAACAGGGGGTCCGACGAGCAGTACTTC. Residues: CASSLNRGSDEQYF.

The CDR3, as DNA: TGTGCCAGCAAGGCGGGACTAGCGGGAGCGAGGAGGGGATACGAGCAGTACTTC. This encodes CASKAGLAGARRGYEQYF. V and J are TRBV28 and TRBJ2-7; 14 nucleotides align to TRBD2. The CDR3 runs 18 residues. Germline V gene lookup returns CDR1 MDHEN and CDR2 SYDVKM. Unmatched junction bases numbered 15, after V lost 7 bases and J lost 4 bases.

The chain joins TRBV27 to TRBJ2-5, with 7 bases aligning to TRBD2. Germline CDR1 is MNHEY and CDR2 is SMNVEV (reference sequence). This CDR3 comprises 14 residues. Trimming took 6 bases from V and 6 from J; bases not matched to a gene: 10. CDR3 bases: TGTGCCAGCAGCCGGGGGAGGGCCGTGAAGACCCAGTACTTC. This sequence encodes CASSRGRAVKTQYF.

This chain connects TRBV5-4 to TRBJ2-1, with a possible D match to TRBD1 (6 bases). CDR1 and CDR2 (germline): SGHNT, YYREEE (reference sequence). The CDR3 runs 18 residues. V lost 6 bases, J lost 5 bases, and 27 bases lay in between. CDR3 sequence reads: CASTGNYLQGLGDNEQFF. The CDR3, as DNA: TGTGCCAGCACGGGAAACTACCTGCAGGGGCTAGGGGACAATGAGCAGTTCTTC.

The rearrangement links TRBV6-6 to TRBJ2-4; D possibly matches TRBD1 or TRBD2 (6 bases each). V was cut by 5 bases and J by 4 bases, with 15 bases left in between. CDR1 is MNHNY, CDR2 SVGAGI, per germline (reference sequence). The CDR3 is made up of 15 amino acids. CDR3 DNA sequence: TGTGCCAGCAGTAGGGGGGAAGGGGGAAAAAACATTCAGTACTTC. It yields the protein CASSRGEGGKNIQYF.

This clone was seen a few times. The chain uses TRBV30 and TRBJ1-3, with D possibly matching TRBD1 (6 bases). Germline values: CDR1 GTSNPN, CDR2 SVGIG (reference sequence). The germline V and J ends were trimmed by 3 bases and 9 bases, with 12 bases remaining between them. The length of the CDR3 is 12 residues. As DNA, the CDR3 is TGTGCCTGGAGCCCGACAGGTTTCACCATATATTTT. It codes for CAWSPTGFTIYF.

V and J are TRBV29-1 and TRBJ1-2; TRBD1 matches 9 bases. The J segment lost 0 bases and the V segment lost 4 bases, leaving 0 bases of the junction unmatched. Germline CDR1 is SQVTM and CDR2 is ANQGSEA. The CDR3 is 13 amino acids. CDR3 sequence: CSVGTGANYGYTF. The DNA for the CDR3 is TGCAGCGTTGGGACAGGGGCTAACTATGGCTACACCTTC.

The V and J genes are TRBV10-3 and TRBJ1-1; tentatively, D is TRBD1 (5 bases). Germline V gene data show CDR1 as ENHRY and CDR2 as SYGVKD. CDR3 length equals 14 residues. Trimming pared 2 bases from V and 3 bases from J, leaving 10 bases between. CDR3 nucleotide sequence: TGTGCCATCAGTGAGAGGGGCCTCTACACTGAAGCTTTCTTT. Translating gives CAISERGLYTEAFF.

The rearrangement joins TRBV27 to TRBJ2-1; D remains ambiguous. CDR1 is MNHEY and CDR2 is SMNVEV in the germline V gene (reference sequence). The CDR3 extends over 12 amino acids. Trimming pared 6 bases from V and 5 bases from J, leaving 8 bases between. CDR3 DNA: TGTGCCAGCAGACTCCGGGACAATGAGCAGTTCTTC. Residues: CASRLRDNEQFF.

The V gene is TRBV4-2, the J gene TRBJ2-2, with D possibly TRBD2 on 6 matching bases. Trimming pared 1 base from V and 2 bases from J, leaving 8 bases between. Germline V gene sequence: CDR1 LGHNA, CDR2 YNFKEQ. This CDR3 comprises 15 residues. The DNA for the CDR3 is TGTGCCAGCAGCCAAGTGGAGGGTAACACCGGGGAGCTGTTTTTT. It translates to CASSQVEGNTGELFF.

In the case of this clone: The same CDR3 arises from other DNA sequences in this sample as well. This sequence joins TRBV18 and TRBJ1-2; D remains ambiguous. The CDR3 consists of 11 residues. The germline V gene has CDR1 KGHSH and CDR2 LQKENI. Trimming took 6 bases from V and 5 from J, leaving 7 bases between them. Here the CDR3 reads CASSPGYGYTF. The CDR3 DNA reads TGTGCCAGCTCCCCGGGGTATGGCTACACCTTC.

J is TRBJ1-1 and V is TRBV4-1; D is unclear. The V gene lost 2 bases and the J gene lost 2 bases, with 6 bases spanning the gap. The length of the CDR3 is 13 residues. CDR1 MGHRA and CDR2 YSYEKL come from the germline V gene. CDR3: CASSQQLNTEAFF. CDR3 DNA sequence: TGCGCCAGCAGCCAACAACTCAACACTGAAGCTTTCTTT.

V gene TRBV14 combines with J gene TRBJ2-1; D unresolved. CDR1 and CDR2 from the germline V gene are SGHDN and FVKESK. With 1 base removed from V and 13 bases from J, the gap between germline ends came to 11 bases. The CDR3 has 12 amino acids. This chain's CDR3 is CASSQVLELQFF. CDR3 nucleotide sequence: TGTGCCAGCAGCCAAGTTTTGGAGCTACAGTTCTTC.

As regards this clone: At the DNA level, this CDR3 is encoded by other sequences in the same sample as well. The chain joins TRBV5-1 to TRBJ2-3; D gene uncertain. V was clipped by 0 bases and J by 1 base, with 3 bases between them. The germline V gene has CDR1 SGHRS and CDR2 YFSETQ. CDR3 length: 13 amino acids. The CDR3 loop reads CASSLGGTDTQYF. CDR3 DNA sequence: TGCGCCAGCAGCTTGGGGGGCACAGATACGCAGTATTTT. Supplemented by reference TRBV5-1 and TRBJ2-3, the full variable domain reads KAGVTQTPRYLIKTRGQQVTLSCSPISGHRSVSWYQQTPGQGLQFLFEYFSETQRNKGNFPGRFSGRQFSNSRSEMNVSTLELGDSALYLCASSLGGTDTQYFGPGTRLTVL.

CDR3 residues: CASSLVSTSGSTDTQYF. As DNA, the CDR3 is TGTGCCAGCAGCTTAGTATCGACGTCAGGAAGCACAGATACGCAGTATTTT. This rearrangement joins TRBV7-2 to TRBJ2-3; the D is unclear. The CDR3 contains 17 residues. Trimming shortened V by 1 base and J by 0 bases, and 14 bases separated the two germline ends. Germline values: CDR1 SGHTA, CDR2 FQGNSA.

This chain connects TRBV25-1 to TRBJ1-4; 9 nucleotides line up with TRBD1. Looked up from germline, CDR1 is MGHDK and CDR2 is SYGVNS. The length of the CDR3 is 15 residues. V trimming: 3 bases; J trimming: 6 bases; junction bases outside the gene matches: 5. DNA for the CDR3: TGTGCCAGCAGTGACAGGACAGGGGTCTATGAAAAACTGTTTTTT. Translated, it gives CASSDRTGVYEKLFF.

The J gene is TRBJ1-3, the V gene TRBV28; 7 bases are shared with TRBD1. The germline CDR1 and CDR2 sequences are MDHEN and SYDVKM. The CDR3 contains 16 residues. The junction had 14 bases not matched to a gene; V was cut back by 6 bases and J by 6 bases. The CDR3 spells CASRGRLYRGKNTIYF. Written as DNA, the CDR3 is TGTGCCAGCAGGGGACGCCTCTACAGGGGTAAAAACACCATATATTTT.

For this clone: The same CDR3 can be traced to other DNA sequences in this sample. CDR3 DNA: TGTGCCATCAGTTTCACGACAGGGAGTAAGGGCGGGGAGCTGTTTTTT. This gives the protein CAISFTTGSKGGELFF. The chain recombines TRBV10-3 with TRBJ2-2, with TRBD1 matching over 7 bases. Unmatched junction bases numbered 13, after V lost 5 bases and J lost 7 bases. In germline, CDR1 is ENHRY, CDR2 SYGVKD. CDR3 length: 16 amino acids.

Regarding this clone: The same CDR3 also results from other DNA sequences found in this sample. The chain links TRBV27 to TRBJ1-3, with D unclear. Germline V gene data show CDR1 as MNHEY and CDR2 as SMNVEV (reference sequence). Trimming stripped 3 bases from V and 3 bases from J, with 6 bases between. The CDR3 is made up of 13 amino acids. CDR3: CASSFGVGNTIYF. DNA for the CDR3: TGTGCCAGCAGTTTCGGGGTTGGAAACACCATATATTTT.

V is TRBV4-1 and J is TRBJ2-5; 8 nucleotides agree with TRBD1. Germline trimming cut 1 base from V and 3 bases from J; bases unmatched to any gene: 1. The CDR3 covers 14 residues. Germline CDR1 reads MGHRA; CDR2 reads YSYEKL. As DNA, the CDR3 is TGCGCCAGCAGCCAAGCGGACAGGGAAGAGACCCAGTACTTC. It is translated as CASSQADREETQYF.

The chain has TRBV18 and TRBJ1-1; 8 bases match TRBD1. The trim removed 2 bases at V and 2 bases at J, leaving 4 bases unmatched. Germline loops: CDR1 KGHSH, CDR2 LQKENI. The CDR3 contains 15 residues. The CDR3 loop is CASSPDRGKNTEAFF. The CDR3 bases are TGTGCCAGCTCACCAGACAGGGGAAAAAACACTGAAGCTTTCTTT. Looking up the rest from reference TRBV18 and TRBJ1-1 gives the full variable domain: NAGVMQNPRHLVRRRGQEARLRCSPMKGHSHVYWYRQLPEEGLKFMVYLQKENIIDESGMPKERFSAEFPKEGPSILRIQQVVRGDSAAYFCASSPDRGKNTEAFFGQGTRLTVV.

V and J are TRBV9 and TRBJ2-3; 9 bases line up with TRBD2. CDR1 and CDR2 (germline): SGDLS, YYNGEE. Trimming removed 4 bases from V and 0 bases from J; junction bases left unmatched: 3. This CDR3 is built from 15 residues. CDR3 DNA: TGTGCCAGCAGCTCAGGACTAGCGAGCACAGATACGCAGTATTTT. Protein product: CASSSGLASTDTQYF.